Below, one T cell receptor (beta chain) is given with its context. Its matching antigen is unknown. Trimming took off 5 bases at V and 5 bases at J, with 6 bases between the two ends. There are 12 residues in the CDR3. CDR1 SEHNR and CDR2 FQNEAQ come from the germline V gene (reference sequence). This specimen belongs to a study of OX40 agonist ivuxolimab in advanced cancers. Study at large: Dose-escalation patients suffered from hepatocellular carcinoma, melanoma, renal cell or head and neck cancer.

The assay was immunoSEQ multiplex PCR, and TCRdb's table has in-frame clones only and misses some. The sample lists about 11,000 clones, more than 65% occurring once. The cohort excluded patients with autoimmune disease history or systemic immunosuppression. Study-level findings and limits: The mean number of expanded clones was higher in CD8+ T cells than in CD4+.

The sequencing used CD4+ or CD8+ T cells sorted from blood, collected in a trial of the OX40 agonist ivuxolimab. The source of this sequence is an adult with an advanced solid tumor such as melanoma, head and neck, liver or kidney cancer. J is TRBJ1-4 and V is TRBV7-9; D is unclear. The CDR3 here is CASSEGNEKLFF. The CDR3 DNA follows: TGTGCCAGCAGCGAAGGGAATGAAAAACTGTTTTTT.